Sequencing of this TCR beta chain was carried out in a study of T cell responses to AZD1222 COVID-19 vaccine. Study conclusions and caveats: Dominant at 160-218 and 743-854, vaccine-associated CD4 TCRs also spanned spike.

Data came from immunoSEQ multiplex PCR; TCRdb stores just in-frame clones and leaves some out. The profile covers 150,000 to 200,000 clones, with approximately 90% appearing a single time and 25% to 30% taken by the ten largest. Germline-derived CDR1 and CDR2 are SGHTA and FQGNSA. This CDR3 is 15 amino acids long. The V and J ends lost 2 bases and 9 bases, in that order; junction bases with no gene match: 10. Concerning this clone: Its antigen remains unidentified.

The origin of this receptor is an adult who received the AZD1222 COVID-19 vaccine. V usage is TRBV7-2 and J usage is TRBJ2-1; 7 bases align to TRBD2. The sample was peripheral blood, taken 28 days after the second AZD1222 dose. CDR3 sequence reads: CASSLSNAGDGEQFF. The CDR3 DNA reads as TGTGCCAGCAGCTTATCCAACGCGGGAGATGGTGAGCAGTTCTTC.